This T cell receptor (beta chain) appears in the sequencing data of a study of shared clonotypes between healthy human individuals (TCRdb year 2020). About the investigation overall: The cohort included a few men and a couple of women between 18 and 49 years of age. The study deeply sequenced blood TCR repertoires of about five healthy adults to estimate repertoire size and the extent of clonotype sharing between individuals. To increase sequencing depth and limit assay-specific biases, different laboratories used diverse techniques to prepare libraries and sequence TCR repertoires. Per donor, leukapheresis produced somewhere between about 0.94 and 8.9 billion PBMCs. For each donor, three plates each were used for CD4 naive and CD4 memory, two plates were used for CD8 naive, and one plate was used for CD8 memory. Here is what the overall study found, with its caveats: Sampling was limited to blood, and TCR repertoires in tissue likely differ from TCR repertoires in blood. Pairwise subsampling indicated that sequencing depth was expected to affect the degree of clonotype sharing among donors. Estimated clonotype richness was generally larger for naive than for memory subsets. Clonotypes shared by all four sorted-subset donors showed higher generation probabilities than non-shared clonotypes. Across a handful of donors, about 4.5% of naive CD4, more than 3% of naive CD8, about 2.3% of memory CD4, and approximately 0.4% of memory CD8 clonotypes were shared. The small number of donors limited the genetic and exposure-history diversity represented. Incomplete sequencing was indicated by rarefaction of sorted-subset datasets, despite the large sequencing depth.

The CDR3 goes from the cysteine to the phenylalanine over 14 residues. The kept DNA is CDR3 alone, 42 bases in frame from the first base. Deletion took 4 bases off V and 1 base off J, with a span of 8 bases between the germline ends. As encoded in the germline V gene (reference sequence), CDR1 is LNHDA while CDR2 is SQIVND. The donors were healthy, HIV-negative adults with no recently reported acute infections or vaccinations. Every donor was a Caucasian adult residing in Nashville, Tennessee, USA. CD4+ T cells were enriched by magnetic negative selection, after which naive cells were positively selected on CD45RA and the negative fraction was taken as the memory subset. Blood was collected by leukapheresis, and PBMCs were isolated by Ficoll-Histopaque density gradient centrifugation and then cryopreserved in liquid nitrogen vapor phase. Analytical flow cytometry was used to check the purity and quantity of each magnetically sorted T cell population. Genomic DNA was isolated from every sorted fraction and measured by UV absorbance on a Nanodrop 2000c.

Using the deep immunoSEQ assay, TCR CDR3 regions were amplified from genomic DNA by multiplex PCR. Extracted genomic DNA from each cell subset was spread evenly across all wells of several immunoSEQ 96-well plates, with each plate serving as a replicate. For sorted subsets, each replicate PCR was loaded with approximately 200 ng genomic DNA, equivalent to about 30,000 T cell genomes. Purified libraries were measured with a Qubit 3.0 fluorometer, size-checked on a Bioanalyzer 2100, and measured again with the KAPA Library Quantification kit. A separate single-read 150-cycle Illumina NextSeq 550 flow cell was used to sequence each immunoSEQ 96-well plate. Per the source publication's procedure: The immunoSEQ output contained only junctional sequences without quality scores, so filtering could not match that applied to full-length reads. To assign V/J genes and CDR3, sequences were annotated using PyIR, a Python wrapper for IgBLAST v1.9, with IMGT germline references. Reads were filtered out if the reads had weak V/J assignments (E-value above 1e-6), no CDR3, stop codons, out-of-frame junctions, or ambiguous translated residues. A V3J clonotype was defined by an identical inferred V gene, J gene, and CDR3 amino acid sequence. The percentage overlap between two repertoires was calculated by dividing the number of shared unique clonotypes by the size of the smaller repertoire. Repertoire richness was assessed with RTK rarefaction, the Chao1 estimator, and Recon v2.1 estimates of unobserved clonotypes. For all TCRbeta clonotypes obtained by the gDNA method from a few donors, generation probabilities were computed with OLGA. TCRdb provides this immuneACCESS table in a form limited to in-frame rearrangements. Some clones are lacking; in checked studies, under half of them reflect an unresolved V gene, and why the rest are absent is not known. V and J calls and clone size are given by that table; D and trimming were obtained from the DNA. In all, the sample holds 500,000 or so clones, and about 96% of those were seen once. The leading ten clones occupy under 0.065% of the sample.

Details on this clone: Its antigen is unknown. Base qualities are not recorded, but no much larger clone differs from it by a single base.

This receptor was obtained from a woman under 40 in good health. The chain was built from TRBV19 and TRBJ2-4; matching of 6 bases hints at TRBD2 as the D gene. The sequenced sample was naive CD4+ T cells sorted from blood. In the paper's terms, the cell subset or site label means: CD45RA+ positively selected. The base sequence is TGTGCCAGTAGTACTAGCGTTGCCAAAAACATTCAGTACTTC. Its protein is CASSTSVAKNIQYF.